Each of the 21 T cell receptor beta chains below was sequenced from the same sample in a study of glioma-infiltrating T cells. The iRepertoire nested amplicon-rescue multiplex PCR amplified TCR alpha and beta CDR3s from RNA. MiXCR was run by TCRdb on the multiplex PCR reads, yielding one entry per CDR3 protein. The data contain 40,000 or so distinct CDR3 sequences, around 20% of them seen just once; the ten biggest clones take up 5% to 6.5%. The specimen was glioma tissue, nonneoplastic brain tissue, or PBMCs (not recorded which). Source of these receptors: a human donor with low-grade glioma or glioblastoma, undergoing nonglioma brain surgery, or in good health (not recorded which).

This clonotype was picked up many times. This rearrangement joins TRBV20-1 to TRBJ1-1; D unclear. V was clipped by 1 base and J by 0 bases, with 9 bases between them. From germline, CDR1 is DFQATT and CDR2 SNEGSKA (reference sequence). The CDR3 is 14 residues long. For the CDR3, the DNA is TGCAGTGCTAGAGCTCGCCTTATGAACACTGAAGCTTTCTTT. Translated, it gives CSARARLMNTEAFF.

The rearrangement links TRBV19 to TRBJ2-3, with 9 positions matching TRBD2. Germline CDR1 reads LNHDA; CDR2 reads SQIVND (reference sequence). The V and J ends lost 7 bases and 0 bases, in that order; junction bases with no gene match: 2. The CDR3 loop spans 14 amino acids. CDR3 DNA sequence: TGTGCCAGTAAAGCGGGGGGAAGCACAGATACGCAGTATTTT. Amino acid sequence: CASKAGGSTDTQYF. Full variable domain (rest looked up from reference TRBV19 and TRBJ2-3): DGGITQSPKYLFRKEGQNVTLSCEQNLNHDAMYWYRQDPGQGLRLIYYSQIVNDFQKGDIAEGYSVSREKKESFPLTVTSAQKNPTAFYLCASKAGGSTDTQYFGPGTRLTVL.

The sample holds many counts of this clonotype. The chain has TRBV6-2 or TRBV6-3 and TRBJ2-7; 9 nucleotides line up with TRBD2. The trim removed 8 bases at V and 3 bases at J, leaving 11 bases unmatched. This CDR3 has 15 amino acids. Germline assignment: CDR1 MNHEY and CDR2 SVGEGT. The CDR3 coding sequence is TGTGCCAGCGAGCCAGGCGGGGGGGCCGACTACGAGCAGTACTTC. Translation: CASEPGGGADYEQYF.

The chain joins TRBV5-6 to TRBJ2-1; a weak D match, TRBD1 (5 bases). Looked up from germline, CDR1 is SGHDT and CDR2 is YYEEEE. CDR3 length: 13 residues. Trimming pared 7 bases from V and 4 bases from J, leaving 12 bases between. This CDR3 is CASVDTFYNEQFF. The CDR3 region has the DNA TGTGCCAGCGTGGACACCTTTTACAATGAGCAGTTCTTC.

The sample holds many counts of this clonotype. The V and J genes are TRBV7-9 and TRBJ2-1, with TRBD2 matching over 9 bases. The CDR3 length is 13 residues. Trimming took 7 bases from V and 7 from J; bases not matched to a gene: 5. Germline V gene sequence: CDR1 SEHNR, CDR2 FQNEAQ (reference sequence). This CDR3 reads CASTRLADNEQFF. In DNA, the CDR3 is TGTGCCAGCACCCGACTAGCGGATAATGAGCAGTTCTTC.

A few counts support this clonotype. V is TRBV19 and J is TRBJ1-4, with 9 bases that match TRBD1. The CDR3 is made up of 15 amino acids. V trimming: 2 bases; J trimming: 7 bases; junction bases outside the gene matches: 5. CDR1 and CDR2 (germline): LNHDA, SQIVND (reference sequence). CDR3 DNA: TGTGCCAGTAGTATATTGACGGACAGGGGTGAAAAACTGTTTTTT. Residues: CASSILTDRGEKLFF. The variable domain in full, completed from reference TRBV19 and TRBJ1-4, reads DGGITQSPKYLFRKEGQNVTLSCEQNLNHDAMYWYRQDPGQGLRLIYYSQIVNDFQKGDIAEGYSVSREKKESFPLTVTSAQKNPTAFYLCASSILTDRGEKLFFGSGTQLSVL.

The table lists this clonotype with a few counts. The genes are TRBV15 and TRBJ1-5; D call uncertain. CDR1 and CDR2 from the germline V gene are LNHNV and YYDKDF (reference sequence). The V end lost 10 bases, the J end lost 1 base, and 23 bases lay between the germline ends. This CDR3 is 17 amino acids long. This CDR3 is CAIADYRLTTSNQPQHF. Written as DNA, the CDR3 is TGTGCCATCGCGGATTACCGACTGACCACAAGCAATCAGCCCCAGCATTTT.

A word on this clonotype: The junction differs from germline at one of its ends, possibly a read error. V is TRBV6-9 and J is TRBJ2-7; possibly TRBD2 for D (5 bases). The germline V gene has CDR1 MNHGY and CDR2 SVAAGI. The CDR3 spans 16 residues. DNA for the CDR3: TGTGCCAGCAGTTACAGACTCGGGGTTGGGGTGCTCGAGAAGTACTTC. It translates to CASSYRLGVGVLEKYF.

Details on this clonotype: Because it lacks the conserved phenylalanine or tryptophan at the end, this CDR3 is likely a read error. The limits of the CDR3 on the DNA are not certain, so only TCRdb's listed CDR3 is given. The chain carries TRBV6-1 and TRBJ1-1; the table's D call of TRBD1 was not tested on the DNA. The CDR3 is 14 amino acids long, termini counted. The germline CDR1 and CDR2 sequences are MNHNS and SASEGT. The CDR3 here is CASTETGGDTEVFI.

For this clonotype: One junction end disagrees with the germline gene, perhaps due to a read error. J is TRBJ2-7 and V is TRBV27, with D maybe TRBD2 (5 bases). This CDR3 is 15 amino acids long. Germline V gives CDR1 MNHEY, CDR2 SMNVEV (reference sequence). CDR3 in amino acids: CASSLGLDFTYEQHF. As DNA, the CDR3 is TGTGCCAGCAGTTTAGGTCTGGACTTCACCTACGAGCAGCACTTC.

This clonotype showed up many times. V usage is TRBV20-1 and J usage is TRBJ2-5; the D gene is possibly TRBD2 (6 bases). Germline loops: CDR1 DFQATT, CDR2 SNEGSKA (reference sequence). Deletions cut 6 bases from V and 1 base from J, with 15 bases between. This CDR3 has 14 amino acids. CDR3 DNA sequence: TGCAGTGCCAACGTCCCGGGAGCCCAAGAGACCCAGTACTTC. Its protein product is CSANVPGAQETQYF.

This clonotype was seen at least ten times. The chain couples TRBV5-1 to TRBJ1-1; D not resolved. The germline gives CDR1 SGHRS, CDR2 YFSETQ. Trimming took 0 bases from V and 6 from J, leaving 15 bases between them. The CDR3 extends over 15 amino acids. The CDR3 DNA is TGCGCCAGCAGCTTGGCCGTAGGGAGAAACGCTGAAGCTTTCTTT. Its protein product is CASSLAVGRNAEAFF. Full variable domain (rest looked up from reference TRBV5-1 and TRBJ1-1): KAGVTQTPRYLIKTRGQQVTLSCSPISGHRSVSWYQQTPGQGLQFLFEYFSETQRNKGNFPGRFSGRQFSNSRSEMNVSTLELGDSALYLCASSLAVGRNAEAFFGQGTRLTVV.

The V gene is TRBV5-6, the J gene TRBJ1-1; D is uncertain. Germline V gives CDR1 SGHDT, CDR2 YYEEEE. Trimming removed 4 bases at V and 6 bases at J, with 13 bases between. CDR3 length equals 13 residues. CDR3 region: CASSHRSGPEAFF. The CDR3 coding sequence is TGTGCCAGCAGCCATCGCTCTGGCCCTGAAGCTTTCTTT.

Details on this clonotype: A much larger clone sits a single nucleotide away, making a read error possible. The CDR3 region is CASSVPGLAQETQYF. CDR3 coding DNA: TGTGCCAGCAGCGTCCCGGGGCTAGCGCAAGAGACCCAGTACTTC. The chain employs TRBV9 and TRBJ2-5; D possibly corresponds to TRBD2 (6 bases). The CDR3 totals 15 residues. V was shortened by 2 bases and J by 2 bases, with 13 bases between the two germline ends. The germline gives CDR1 SGDLS, CDR2 YYNGEE. The full variable domain, rest sourced from reference TRBV9 and TRBJ2-5, is DSGVTQTPKHLITATGQRVTLRCSPRSGDLSVYWYQQSLDQGLQFLIQYYNGEERAKGNILERFSAQQFPDLHSELNLSSLELGDSALYFCASSVPGLAQETQYFGPGTRLLVL.

The genes are TRBV12-3 or TRBV12-4 and TRBJ1-5, with D perhaps matching TRBD1 (5 bases). V shed 5 bases and J shed 0 bases, with 23 bases lying between them. There are 19 residues in the CDR3. The DNA for the CDR3 is TGTGCCAGCAGTCTCCGGGGGGGGGGGATACTCTATAGCAATCAGCCCCAGCATTTT. This gives the protein CASSLRGGGILYSNQPQHF.

With regard to this clonotype: As the CDR3 is not closed by the conserved phenylalanine or tryptophan, this likely results from a read error. The genes are TRBV4-2 and TRBJ1-5, with unresolved D. This CDR3 is built from 16 residues. Trimming pared 4 bases from V and 1 base from J, leaving 14 bases between. The germline gives CDR1 LGHNA, CDR2 YNFKEQ. In DNA form, the CDR3 reads TGTGCCAGCAGCCCGTTGGGCCGAGGGAGCAATCAGCCCCAGCATTTG. Translation: CASSPLGRGSNQPQHL.

Ten or more counts support this clonotype. One junction end disagrees with the germline gene, perhaps due to a read error. This chain uses TRBV28 with TRBJ2-1; D unresolved. Germline assignment: CDR1 MDHEN and CDR2 SYDVKM. The CDR3 runs 13 residues. CDR3 nucleotides: TGTGCCAGCAGTTCCTCGACTGGTAGCACCCAGATCTTC. Its protein product is CASSSSTGSTQIF.

Many counts were recorded for this clonotype. The rearrangement links TRBV19 to TRBJ2-2, with D hard to call. The V gene lost 1 base and the J gene lost 2 bases, with 5 bases spanning the gap. Per germline, CDR1 LNHDA and CDR2 SQIVND (reference sequence). The length of the CDR3 is 14 residues. Written as DNA, the CDR3 is TGTGCCAGTAGTATAGCGGCAAACACCGGGGAGCTGTTTTTT. It translates to CASSIAANTGELFF.

The rearrangement uses TRBV5-1 and TRBJ2-1; a weak D match, TRBD1 (6 bases). Germline V gene lookup returns CDR1 SGHRS and CDR2 YFSETQ. Between the trimmed V and J ends, which lost 3 bases and 0 bases, there was a span of 13 bases. The CDR3 has 16 residues. As DNA, the CDR3 is TGCGCCAGCAGCTCCCTGGACAGTAGCTCCTACAATGAGCAGTTCTTC. The encoded protein is CASSSLDSSSYNEQFF.

The V and J genes are TRBV7-9 and TRBJ2-2, with D unclear. The CDR3 contains 14 residues. CDR1 and CDR2 from the germline V gene are SEHNR and FQNEAQ (reference sequence). The CDR3 loop is CAGSLHRSTGELFF. CDR3 bases: TGTGCTGGCAGCTTGCACAGATCAACCGGGGAGCTGTTTTTT.

This clonotype was recorded many times. The gene calls are TRBV4-1 and TRBJ2-3; D is undetermined. Germline CDR1 and CDR2: MGHRA and YSYEKL. The V end lost 0 bases, the J end lost 6 bases, and 7 bases lay between the germline ends. The CDR3 is 13 residues long. CDR3 in amino acids: CASSQEVRDTQYF. CDR3 DNA sequence: TGCGCCAGCAGCCAAGAAGTGCGGGATACGCAGTATTTT.